This T cell receptor beta chain was captured in a study of blood T cell repertoires in COVID-19. Study-wide background: PBMCs, B-cell-depleted T cells, or T cells were the source of the cDNA or gDNA that made up the material.

The data were produced by immunoSEQ multiplex PCR, yet TCRdb's version contains in-frame clones alone and is incomplete. The sample has 150,000 to 200,000 clones; more than 75% are singletons. The V end lost 6 bases, the J end lost 1 base, and 12 bases lay between the germline ends. The CDR3 consists of 14 residues. CDR1 is MRHNA and CDR2 is SNTAGT in the germline V gene. Source material: PBMCs or T cells enriched from blood (not recorded which). The origin of this receptor is a woman between 50 and 59 years old with acute COVID-19. The chain links TRBV6-4 to TRBJ1-1; D gene unclear. The CDR3 spells CASRSRERNTEAFF. In nucleotides, the CDR3 is TGTGCCAGCAGGTCTCGAGAACGGAACACTGAAGCTTTCTTT.